This T cell receptor (beta chain) was recorded in a study of T cells expressing NK-cell markers (dated by TCRdb to 2018 to 2020). About the investigation overall: In sorted CD3+CD56+NKG2C+, CD3+CD56+NKG2C- and CD3+CD56-NKG2C+ T-cell subsets from 7 to 9 donors, TCR beta-chain repertoires were profiled. The eight sequenced donors were randomly selected healthy volunteers, three men and five women. Of the eight sequenced donors, seven were found to be HCMV-seropositive and one was found to be HCMV-seronegative. Libraries were sequenced as 2 x 150 bp reads on Illumina HiSeq 2000/2500, MiSeq or NextSeq. Here is what the overall study found, with its caveats: Whether the expanded NKG2C-expressing T cell clones were specific for HCMV antigens remained unclear. Those dominant clonotypes were again the most abundant among CD3+CD56-NKG2C+ cells in a few donors, at about 25-65%. In several donors, the dominant CD3+CD56+NKG2C+ clonotypes ranked among the top 10 CD8+ clonotypes, making up roughly 1.0-7.0% of CD8+ T cells.

HCMV-specific IgG was detected in serum with a commercial ELISA kit to determine HCMV serostatus. Ficoll density gradient centrifugation was used to isolate peripheral blood mononuclear cells from blood. A word on this clonotype: The clone's antigen remains unknown.

The sequencing machine was an Illumina HiSeq 2000. 5'RACE template switching, by which a universal primer site and unique molecular identifiers were added, was used to make TCR beta cDNA libraries. Priming for cDNA synthesis came from the TCR beta constant segment, and two successive PCR amplification steps followed. On the study's bioinformatics: MIGEC was used to demultiplex reads and group the reads by UMI, and MiTCR was used to assemble and quantify clonotypes. To exclude erroneous sequences, only TCR cDNA sequences supported by at least two reads were retained. Downstream repertoire analysis used the tcR package, and clonotypes were matched across fractions by CDR3 nucleotide sequence plus V segment. VDJmatch was used to annotate antigen specificity against VDJdb, with one amino acid substitution allowed in CDR3. Following reprocessing of the reads by TCRdb, the data hold one row per CDR3 protein sequence and no DNA is available. TCRdb's processing, not the authors' own work, is the source of the V and J calls. This sample's table lists approximately 550,000 distinct CDR3 sequences. In total, the top ten clones hold approximately 4% of the sample.

For CDR1 and CDR2, the germline V gene lists MGHDK and SYGVNS. From the cysteine through the phenylalanine, the CDR3 covers 14 amino acids. Nucleotide data are not available. Sequencing was carried out using blood T cells: a sorted CD56 or NKG2C T cell subset, CD4+ or CD8+ T cells, or bulk PBMC T cells (not recorded which). The TCR sequence derives from a man aged 18 to 29 in good health. Donor details come from another sample of the same person, matched by shared clones. In this chain, TRBV25-1 is recombined with TRBJ1-5; TCRdb selects TRBD1, and the lack of DNA leaves this call unchecked. CDR3 protein: CATSSGQGAQPQHF.